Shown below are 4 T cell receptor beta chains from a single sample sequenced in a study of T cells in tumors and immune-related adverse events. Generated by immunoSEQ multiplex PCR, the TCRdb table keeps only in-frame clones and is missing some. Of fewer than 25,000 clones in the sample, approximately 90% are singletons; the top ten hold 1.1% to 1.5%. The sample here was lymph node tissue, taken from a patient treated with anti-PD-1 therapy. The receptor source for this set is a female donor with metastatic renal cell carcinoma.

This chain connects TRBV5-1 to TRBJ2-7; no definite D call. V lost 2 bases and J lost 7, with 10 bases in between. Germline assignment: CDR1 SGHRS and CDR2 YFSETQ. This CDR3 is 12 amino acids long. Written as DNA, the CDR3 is TGCGCCAGCAGCTTTTCGGTGGGGGAGCAGTACTTC. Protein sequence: CASSFSVGEQYF. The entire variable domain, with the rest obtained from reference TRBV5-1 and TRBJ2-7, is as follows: KAGVTQTPRYLIKTRGQQVTLSCSPISGHRSVSWYQQTPGQGLQFLFEYFSETQRNKGNFPGRFSGRQFSNSRSEMNVSTLELGDSALYLCASSFSVGEQYFGPGTRLTVT.

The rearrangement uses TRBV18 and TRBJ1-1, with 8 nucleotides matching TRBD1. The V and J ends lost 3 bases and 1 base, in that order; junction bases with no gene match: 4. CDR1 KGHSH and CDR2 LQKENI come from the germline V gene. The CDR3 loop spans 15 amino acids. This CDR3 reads CASSPSDRENTEAFF. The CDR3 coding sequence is TGTGCCAGCTCACCTTCGGACAGGGAGAACACTGAAGCTTTCTTT.

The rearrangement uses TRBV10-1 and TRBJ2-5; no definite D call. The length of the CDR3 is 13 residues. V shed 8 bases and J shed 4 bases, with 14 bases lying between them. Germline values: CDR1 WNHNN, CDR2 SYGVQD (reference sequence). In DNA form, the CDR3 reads TGCGCCAGCGCGGCAGTCATGGGAGAGACCCAGTACTTC. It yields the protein CASAAVMGETQYF.

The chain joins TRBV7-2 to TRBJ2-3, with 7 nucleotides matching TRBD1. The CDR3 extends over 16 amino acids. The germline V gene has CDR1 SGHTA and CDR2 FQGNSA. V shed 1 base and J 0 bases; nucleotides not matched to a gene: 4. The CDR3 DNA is TGTGCCAGCAGCTTAGGACAGGGCCACAGCACAGATACGCAGTATTTT. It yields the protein CASSLGQGHSTDTQYF.